The 26 T cell receptor beta chains in this list originate from one sample, sequenced in a study of blood T cells in healthy people across ages. Together with a sample-barcoded 5' primer, a J-beta primer mix was included in a second PCR lasting about 7 to 12 cycles. Each CDR3 protein is one row after TCRdb ran MiXCR on the 5' RACE reads. This table holds 760,000 or so distinct CDR3 sequences, just under 25% found once. The same data also went into a second study, on T cells of mothers and their children.

The sequenced sample consisted of blood. Receptor source: a boy younger than 18 in good health.

In its sample, this clonotype was seen a few times. This chain connects TRBV7-2 to TRBJ1-4; 9 nucleotides agree with TRBD1. The length of the CDR3 is 14 residues. CDR1 is SGHTA and CDR2 is FQGNSA in the germline V gene. J gave up 8 bases and V 4 bases, and 5 bases lay outside the gene matches. In DNA, the CDR3 is TGTGCCAGCAGCTCGGACAGGGGAAGGGAAAAACTGTTTTTT. This translates into CASSSDRGREKLFF. The entire variable domain, with the rest obtained from reference TRBV7-2 and TRBJ1-4, is as follows: GAGVSQSPSNKVTEKGKDVELRCDPISGHTALYWYRQSLGQGLEFLIYFQGNSAPDKSGLPSDRFSAERTGGSVSTLTIQRTQQEDSAVYLCASSSDRGREKLFFGSGTQLSVL.

This clonotype showed up just a few times. This rearrangement joins TRBV7-3 to TRBJ1-1, with 8 bases matching TRBD1. CDR3 length: 14 residues. Germline V gene lookup returns CDR1 SGHTA and CDR2 FQGTGA. V dropped 2 bases and J dropped 5; count of bases not matched to a gene: 4. CDR3 in amino acids: CASSLLGQGTEAFF. In nucleotides, the CDR3 is TGTGCCAGCAGCTTATTAGGACAGGGAACTGAAGCTTTCTTT.

The chain is built from TRBV19 and TRBJ2-5, with D maybe TRBD1 (6 bases). Trimming stripped 5 bases from V and 7 bases from J, with 17 bases between. This CDR3 is built from 14 residues. The germline CDR1 and CDR2 sequences are LNHDA and SQIVND (reference sequence). The CDR3 loop is CASSSLGTPGTQYF. CDR3 DNA: TGTGCCAGTAGTTCCCTCGGGACACCGGGGACCCAGTACTTC. The full variable domain, in which reference TRBV19 and TRBJ2-5 provide the parts outside the CDR3, is DGGITQSPKYLFRKEGQNVTLSCEQNLNHDAMYWYRQDPGQGLRLIYYSQIVNDFQKGDIAEGYSVSREKKESFPLTVTSAQKNPTAFYLCASSSLGTPGTQYFGPGTRLLVL.

The V call is TRBV6-6, the J call TRBJ2-3, with unresolved D. Germline lookup yields CDR1 MNHNY and CDR2 SVGAGI (reference sequence). V lost 5 bases, J lost 3 bases, and 15 bases lay in between. The CDR3 contains 15 residues. CDR3 protein: CASSHGSRKTDTQYF. CDR3 nucleotides: TGTGCCAGCAGTCACGGCTCCCGAAAGACAGATACGCAGTATTTT.

This chain joins TRBV28 and TRBJ2-7; 11 nucleotides align to TRBD2. V was pared by 6 bases and J by 6 bases, with 10 bases of the junction left unmatched. This CDR3 comprises 15 residues. CDR1 is MDHEN, CDR2 SYDVKM, per germline. CDR3 loop: CASSPLAGGPSEQYF. Written as DNA, the CDR3 is TGTGCCAGCAGCCCCTTAGCGGGAGGGCCTAGCGAGCAGTACTTC.

The chain employs TRBV27 and TRBJ2-5; D remains unclear. V was trimmed by 5 bases and J by 3 bases, leaving 7 bases between them. The germline V gene encodes CDR1 MNHEY and CDR2 SMNVEV (reference sequence). The CDR3 consists of 12 residues. CDR3 DNA: TGTGCCAGCAGTAATCCCGAAGAGACCCAGTACTTC. Its translation is CASSNPEETQYF.

The chain uses TRBV12-3 or TRBV12-4 and TRBJ1-4, with a weak D call TRBD1 (6 bases). Trimming left V 5 bases short and J 5 bases short, with 12 bases between. The CDR3 runs to 14 residues. The CDR3 spells CASSVQGFNEKLFF. CDR3 sequence (DNA): TGTGCCAGCAGTGTACAGGGTTTCAATGAAAAACTGTTTTTT.

The chain has TRBV7-2 and TRBJ2-5, with D tentatively TRBD1 (6 bases). Trimming took off 7 bases at V and 5 bases at J, with 11 bases between the two ends. Germline loops: CDR1 SGHTA, CDR2 FQGNSA. This CDR3 has 12 residues. CDR3 nucleotide sequence: TGTGCCAGCAACTACAGGGAGGAGACCCAGTACTTC. This gives the protein CASNYREETQYF. Complete variable domain (other parts from reference TRBV7-2 and TRBJ2-5): GAGVSQSPSNKVTEKGKDVELRCDPISGHTALYWYRQSLGQGLEFLIYFQGNSAPDKSGLPSDRFSAERTGGSVSTLTIQRTQQEDSAVYLCASNYREETQYFGPGTRLLVL.

This chain uses TRBV20-1 with TRBJ1-6; perhaps TRBD1 as D (6 bases). Germline assignment: CDR1 DFQATT and CDR2 SNEGSKA (reference sequence). The CDR3 has 14 amino acids. V gave up 0 bases and J gave up 8 bases, with 11 bases separating them. The CDR3 bases are TGCAGTGCTAGAGATTACAGGGTGGATTCACCCCTCCACTTT. Translating it yields CSARDYRVDSPLHF.

The rearrangement joins TRBV11-3 to TRBJ2-1; weak D call: TRBD2 (6 bases). V dropped 5 bases and J dropped 12 bases, with 11 bases sitting between them. Germline CDR1 reads SGHNT; CDR2 reads YENEEA. CDR3 size: 11 residues. The CDR3 coding sequence is TGTGCCAGCAGCCCGGGGGACGGGCAGTTCTTC. Protein: CASSPGDGQFF. The complete variable domain, with remaining parts taken from reference TRBV11-3 and TRBJ2-1, reads EAGVVQSPRYKIIEKKQPVAFWCNPISGHNTLYWYLQNLGQGPELLIRYENEEAVDDSQLPKDRFSAERLKGVDSTLKIQPAELGDSAVYLCASSPGDGQFFGPGTRLTVL.

This clonotype was picked up a small number of times. This CDR3 reads CAAGPRQETQYF. The CDR3 coding sequence is TGTGCCGCTGGCCCTCGGCAAGAGACCCAGTACTTC. The rearrangement uses TRBV27 and TRBJ2-5; D is undetermined. The length of the CDR3 is 12 residues. From germline, CDR1 is MNHEY and CDR2 SMNVEV (reference sequence). V was cut by 11 bases and J by 2 bases, with 12 bases left in between.

This clonotype was seen more than once but under ten times. The V call is TRBV6-4, the J call TRBJ1-5, with TRBD1 identical over 9 bases. V trimming: 4 bases; J trimming: 6 bases; junction bases outside the gene matches: 13. CDR3 size: 17 residues. Germline assignment: CDR1 MRHNA and CDR2 SNTAGT. CDR3 protein: CASSGQGVGSGSQPQHF. DNA of the CDR3: TGTGCCAGCAGTGGACAGGGGGTCGGGTCTGGAAGTCAGCCCCAGCATTTT.

This clonotype was picked up a small number of times. CDR3: CASSGGNTIYF. CDR3 bases: TGTGCCAGCAGCGGCGGAAACACCATATATTTT. The V call is TRBV9, the J call TRBJ1-3; D uncertain. CDR3 size: 11 residues. Between the trimmed V and J ends, which lost 3 bases and 4 bases, there was a span of 2 bases. The V gene's germline CDR1 is SGDLS and CDR2 YYNGEE.

The chain links TRBV9 to TRBJ2-7, with 13 bases fitting TRBD2. With V trimmed by 3 bases and J by 0 bases, 6 bases remained unmatched. CDR1 and CDR2 (germline): SGDLS, YYNGEE. The CDR3 covers 17 residues. In DNA form, the CDR3 reads TGTGCCAGCAGCGCCCCAGGGACTAGCGGGGCCTCCTACGAGCAGTACTTC. Its protein is CASSAPGTSGASYEQYF.

The chain links TRBV11-2 to TRBJ2-2; 9 positions agree with TRBD1. Germline V gives CDR1 SGHAT, CDR2 FQNNGV. The CDR3 loop spans 15 amino acids. Trimming at V came to 1 base and at J to 7 bases, leaving 4 bases not matched to a gene. This CDR3 reads CASSLVGQGSGELFF. CDR3 DNA: TGTGCCAGCAGCTTAGTAGGACAGGGGAGCGGGGAGCTGTTTTTT.

The J gene is TRBJ2-7, the V gene TRBV12-3 or TRBV12-4, with 7 bases fitting TRBD1. Trimming at V came to 6 bases and at J to 4 bases, leaving 9 bases not matched to a gene. The CDR3 totals 14 residues. The DNA for the CDR3 is TGTGCCAGCAGAAGGACGGGACAGCTATACGAGCAGTACTTC. Translation gives CASRRTGQLYEQYF.

V usage is TRBV6-6 and J usage is TRBJ1-3; possibly TRBD1 for D (6 bases). Germline V gene lookup returns CDR1 MNHNY and CDR2 SVGAGI (reference sequence). Trimming left V 7 bases short and J 2 bases short, with 12 bases between. The CDR3 covers 14 residues. The CDR3 sequence is CASIPGVTGNTIYF. CDR3 sequence (DNA): TGTGCCAGCATTCCAGGGGTGACTGGAAACACCATATATTTT.

V gene TRBV7-9 combines with J gene TRBJ2-7, with D possibly matching TRBD2 (6 bases). TRBJ2-5 matches the DNA end more closely, so the J call is doubtful. Germline V gene data show CDR1 as SEHNR and CDR2 as FQNEAQ (reference sequence). The CDR3 sequence is 14 residues long. The CDR3 loop reads CASSPMGGGETQYF. DNA for the CDR3: TGTGCCAGCAGCCCCATGGGGGGAGGAGAGACCCAGTACTTC.

This clonotype was seen a few times. The rearrangement uses TRBV29-1 and TRBJ2-7; 11 nucleotides line up with TRBD1. Germline CDR1 SQVTM, CDR2 ANQGSEA. The CDR3 covers 13 residues. Trimming took 6 bases from V and 7 from J; bases not matched to a gene: 8. This chain's CDR3 is CSVRTGGFGEQYF. The CDR3 nucleotides read TGCAGCGTCAGGACAGGGGGCTTCGGAGAGCAGTACTTC.

This clonotype was found a few times. The chain couples TRBV20-1 to TRBJ2-5; 16 bases fit TRBD2. The CDR3 consists of 18 residues. V was pared by 1 base and J by 2 bases, with 7 bases of the junction left unmatched. Germline CDR1 DFQATT, CDR2 SNEGSKA (reference sequence). DNA for the CDR3: TGCAGTGCTAGAGTGGGGACTAGCGGGGGGGCCTGGCAAGAGACCCAGTACTTC. As protein: CSARVGTSGGAWQETQYF.

This clonotype was seen a handful of times. V gene TRBV29-1 combines with J gene TRBJ2-3; 9 bases line up with TRBD1. Trimming took 7 bases from V and 2 from J; bases not matched to a gene: 4. Germline V gives CDR1 SQVTM, CDR2 ANQGSEA. The CDR3 has 13 amino acids. The CDR3 sequence: CSGGTGHTDTQYF. For the CDR3, the DNA is TGCAGCGGGGGGACAGGGCACACAGATACGCAGTATTTT.

V gene TRBV7-6 combines with J gene TRBJ2-5; D unresolved. Per germline, CDR1 SGHVS and CDR2 FNYEAQ. Trimming stripped 3 bases from V and 5 bases from J, with 10 bases between. The CDR3 spans 13 residues. The DNA for the CDR3 is TGTGCCAGCAGCTTTACCCCAAGGGAGACCCAGTACTTC. This encodes CASSFTPRETQYF. The full variable domain, in which reference TRBV7-6 and TRBJ2-5 provide the parts outside the CDR3, is GAGVSQSPRYKVTKRGQDVALRCDPISGHVSLYWYRQALGQGPEFLTYFNYEAQQDKSGLPNDRFSAERPEGSISTLTIQRTEQRDSAMYRCASSFTPRETQYFGPGTRLLVL.

This clonotype appeared many times. This rearrangement joins TRBV29-1 to TRBJ1-1; no definite D call. CDR1 is SQVTM and CDR2 is ANQGSEA in the germline V gene. The CDR3 extends over 12 amino acids. Trimming took 5 bases from V and 0 from J, leaving 7 bases between them. The CDR3 DNA sequence: TGCAGCGTTATTGAAGTGAACACTGAAGCTTTCTTT. Amino acids: CSVIEVNTEAFF.

This clonotype came up a few times. The chain carries TRBV29-1 and TRBJ2-4, with D unresolved. The CDR3 is 16 amino acids. V lost 0 bases and J lost 0, with 12 bases in between. Germline V gene sequence: CDR1 SQVTM, CDR2 ANQGSEA. CDR3 sequence: CSVEEAVHSAKNIQYF. In nucleotides, the CDR3 is TGCAGCGTTGAAGAGGCAGTACATTCAGCCAAAAACATTCAGTACTTC. Based on the CDR3 plus reference TRBV29-1 and TRBJ2-4, the full variable domain is SAVISQKPSRDICQRGTSLTIQCQVDSQVTMMFWYRQQPGQSLTLIATANQGSEATYESGFVIDKFPISRPNLTFSTLTVSNMSPEDSSIYLCSVEEAVHSAKNIQYFGAGTRLSVL.

This clonotype has just a few counts. The rearrangement uses TRBV6-2 or TRBV6-3 and TRBJ2-5; D unclear. With 8 bases removed from V and 2 bases from J, the gap between germline ends came to 9 bases. CDR1 and CDR2 from the germline V gene are MNHEY and SVGEGT. The CDR3 runs 12 residues. The CDR3 here is CASWAIQETQYF. CDR3 sequence (DNA): TGTGCCAGCTGGGCGATTCAAGAGACCCAGTACTTC.

This sequence joins TRBV27 and TRBJ1-1; a possible D gene is TRBD1 (5 bases). The V gene's germline CDR1 is MNHEY and CDR2 SMNVEV (reference sequence). CDR3 length: 15 amino acids. With 0 bases removed from V and 1 base from J, the gap between germline ends came to 9 bases. DNA for the CDR3: TGTGCCAGCAGTTTATCTGGGAGGGGGAACACTGAAGCTTTCTTT. It specifies CASSLSGRGNTEAFF.